Below are 26 T cell receptor beta chains sequenced from a single sample in a study of T cells in Graves' hyperthyroidism and ophthalmopathy. Researchers took RNA transcripts and amplified the TCR beta CDR3 regions from them. A set of HTBI primers served as the primers for a first-round RT-PCR of the TCR CDR3. Each CDR3 protein gets one entry after TCRdb re-called the multiplex PCR reads with MiXCR. The sample lists a few hundred thousand distinct CDR3 sequences; more than 15% were seen once. The sample consisted of blood. The receptor source for this set is a woman in her twenties or thirties with Graves' hyperthyroidism.

Many counts were recorded for this clonotype. The rearrangement links TRBV5-1 to TRBJ2-1, with 12 bases lining up with TRBD2. Germline trimming cut 0 bases from V and 8 bases from J; bases unmatched to any gene: 6. Germline V lookup: CDR1 SGHRS, CDR2 YFSETQ. The CDR3 runs to 16 residues. The CDR3 DNA sequence: TGCGCCAGCAGCTTGGATGGAGGACTAGCGGGGTATGAGCAGTTCTTC. This gives the protein CASSLDGGLAGYEQFF.

Only one count was recorded for this clonotype. This may stem from a read error, because a much larger clone lies one nucleotide away. The chain employs TRBV3-1 and TRBJ2-7, with D tentatively TRBD1 (5 bases). The CDR3 contains 16 residues. The ends were cut back, 0 bases at V and 3 bases at J, with 15 bases in the middle. Germline CDR1 and CDR2: LGHDT and YNNKEL (reference sequence). For the CDR3, the DNA is TGTGCCAGCAGCCAAGATCCGCGGACAATTGGCTACGAGCAGTACTTC. Protein product: CASSQDPRTIGYEQYF.

This clonotype was detected many times. The chain links TRBV7-9 to TRBJ2-7; 7 bases line up with TRBD1. CDR1 is SEHNR and CDR2 is FQNEAQ in the germline V gene (reference sequence). The CDR3 contains 15 residues. V shed 5 bases and J 3 bases; nucleotides not matched to a gene: 10. As DNA, the CDR3 is TGTGCCAGCAGCCCACAACCGGGACAGAGCTACGAGCAGTACTTC. Translation gives CASSPQPGQSYEQYF.

V and J are TRBV5-4 and TRBJ1-1; a possible D gene is TRBD1 (6 bases). Germline V gene data show CDR1 as SGHNT and CDR2 as YYREEE (reference sequence). The V and J ends lost 4 bases and 1 base respectively, with 17 bases between them. The CDR3 sequence is 16 residues long. CDR3 sequence: CASSTGTGWQNTEAFF. CDR3 in DNA: TGTGCCAGCAGCACCGGAACAGGGTGGCAGAACACTGAAGCTTTCTTT.

This clonotype has only a few counts. The chain joins TRBV19 to TRBJ2-1; 11 nucleotides align to TRBD2. Unmatched junction bases numbered 8, after V lost 3 bases and J lost 1 base. The CDR3 has 18 residues. Looked up from germline, CDR1 is LNHDA and CDR2 is SQIVND (reference sequence). CDR3 region: CASSILAGGLGSYNEQFF. CDR3 sequence (DNA): TGTGCCAGTAGTATTTTAGCGGGAGGGCTTGGGTCCTACAATGAGCAGTTCTTC.

This clonotype occurred many times. V is TRBV5-5 and J is TRBJ2-7; 11 nucleotides agree with TRBD1. The trim removed 7 bases at V and 5 bases at J, leaving 11 bases unmatched. The CDR3 is 15 amino acids. CDR1 and CDR2 from the germline V gene are SGHKS and YYEKEE (reference sequence). CDR3 loop: CASCTLGQGGNEQYF. The CDR3, as DNA: TGTGCCAGCTGCACCCTGGGACAGGGGGGGAACGAGCAGTACTTC.

The chain uses TRBV20-1 and TRBJ2-2; no definite D call. This CDR3 contains 14 residues. Per germline, CDR1 DFQATT and CDR2 SNEGSKA (reference sequence). V lost 1 base and J lost 1, with 7 bases in between. The CDR3 region is CSARVAENTGELFF. The CDR3 DNA reads as TGCAGTGCTAGAGTTGCGGAGAACACCGGGGAGCTGTTTTTT.

The sample holds many counts of this clonotype. This chain uses TRBV7-2 with TRBJ2-5; the D call may be TRBD1 or TRBD2 (7 bases each). Germline CDR1 SGHTA, CDR2 FQGNSA. The germline V and J ends were trimmed by 4 bases and 5 bases, with 23 bases remaining between them. This CDR3 region has 17 residues. This CDR3 is CASSSGGGRSLRETQYF. The CDR3 DNA follows: TGTGCCAGCAGCTCAGGGGGGGGGCGGAGCCTTCGGGAGACCCAGTACTTC.

This clonotype was seen more than once but under ten times. This chain connects TRBV7-2 to TRBJ1-5, with D possibly being TRBD1 (5 bases). CDR3 length: 14 residues. The germline CDR1 and CDR2 sequences are SGHTA and FQGNSA. With 5 bases removed from V and 4 bases from J, the gap between germline ends came to 12 bases. CDR3 in amino acids: CASSPPGANQPQHF. CDR3 nucleotide sequence: TGTGCCAGCAGCCCCCCCGGGGCGAATCAGCCCCAGCATTTT.

This clonotype was recorded at least ten times. The chain employs TRBV7-9 and TRBJ2-7, with D maybe TRBD1 (6 bases). The CDR3 runs to 13 residues. Germline V gene sequence: CDR1 SEHNR, CDR2 FQNEAQ (reference sequence). V lost 2 bases, J lost 5 bases, and 10 bases lay in between. The CDR3 sequence: CASSLMGAHEQYF. In DNA form, the CDR3 reads TGTGCCAGCAGCTTAATGGGGGCCCACGAGCAGTACTTC.

Many counts were recorded for this clonotype. The chain uses TRBV12-3 or TRBV12-4 and TRBJ1-1, with D uncertain. This CDR3 is 15 amino acids long. V was trimmed by 3 bases and J by 0 bases, leaving 11 bases between them. CDR3 DNA: TGTGCCAGCAGTTTTTTCCACGAAATGAACACTGAAGCTTTCTTT. Translating gives CASSFFHEMNTEAFF.

This clonotype was counted at least ten times. This chain joins TRBV5-1 and TRBJ1-3; D remains ambiguous. Germline V gene lookup returns CDR1 SGHRS and CDR2 YFSETQ. Deletions cut 4 bases from V and 4 bases from J, with 9 bases between. The CDR3 is 13 residues long. DNA for the CDR3: TGCGCCAGCAGCCCGGAGTCCGGAAACACCATATATTTT. Translating gives CASSPESGNTIYF.

This clonotype was recorded many times. The chain has TRBV20-1 and TRBJ1-5, with D unresolved. The CDR3 is 15 residues long. V lost 3 bases and J lost 2, with 14 bases in between. The germline gives CDR1 DFQATT, CDR2 SNEGSKA (reference sequence). CDR3 nucleotide sequence: TGCAGTGCTAGTGAGGGTACCTATGGCAATCAGCCCCAGCATTTT. This sequence encodes CSASEGTYGNQPQHF.

This sequence joins TRBV4-3 and TRBJ1-6; a weak D match, TRBD1 (6 bases). V was shortened by 0 bases and J by 7 bases, with 13 bases between the two germline ends. CDR3 size: 16 residues. In germline, CDR1 is LGHNA, CDR2 YSLEER. DNA of the CDR3: TGCGCCAGCAGCCAAGAATTTAGGGGGAGCAATTCACCCCTCCACTTT. Protein sequence: CASSQEFRGSNSPLHF.

This clonotype was detected ten times or more. The chain couples TRBV7-2 to TRBJ2-2; D gene unclear. The CDR3 has 13 residues. Trimming removed 5 bases from V and 6 bases from J, with 10 bases in between. CDR1 and CDR2 from the germline V gene are SGHTA and FQGNSA. The CDR3 reads CASSPIVAGELFF. DNA for the CDR3: TGTGCCAGCAGCCCCATAGTAGCCGGGGAGCTGTTTTTT.

This clonotype turned up a few times. The chain joins TRBV9 to TRBJ2-3, with D perhaps TRBD2 (5 bases). Per germline, CDR1 SGDLS and CDR2 YYNGEE. The CDR3 totals 17 residues. Deletions cut 0 bases from V and 4 bases from J, with 18 bases between. The CDR3: CASSVGASTKPPDTQYF. In nucleotides, the CDR3 is TGTGCCAGCAGCGTAGGGGCTAGCACAAAGCCCCCAGATACGCAGTATTTT.

Concerning this clonotype: This may arise from a read error, as a much more abundant clone is one base away. The chain joins TRBV7-3 to TRBJ2-3, with TRBD2 matching over 7 bases. The CDR3 spans 15 residues. The V and J ends lost 3 bases and 6 bases, in that order; junction bases with no gene match: 9. CDR1 is SGHTA, CDR2 FQGTGA, per germline. The CDR3 bases are TGTGCCAGCAGCTTGAGCGGGACGAAAATGGATACGCAGTATTTT. Its translation: CASSLSGTKMDTQYF.

This clonotype has more than one count but fewer than ten. The gene calls are TRBV6-1 and TRBJ2-1; D possibly corresponds to TRBD2 (5 bases). The germline V gene has CDR1 MNHNS and CDR2 SASEGT. V lost 0 bases to trimming and J lost 10 bases, with 16 bases between them. The CDR3 spans 15 residues. CDR3 DNA sequence: TGTGCCAGCAGTGAAGCGCCTCTAGCTGTCGTGGAGCAGTTCTTC. Encoded protein: CASSEAPLAVVEQFF.

V is TRBV30 and J is TRBJ2-1; maybe TRBD1 (5 bases). The CDR3 runs to 13 residues. V lost 3 bases to trimming and J lost 2 bases, with 8 bases between them. CDR1 is GTSNPN, CDR2 SVGIG, per germline (reference sequence). The CDR3 DNA reads as TGTGCCTGGAGAGGGGCCACCTACAATGAGCAGTTCTTC. Translation gives CAWRGATYNEQFF.

V gene TRBV7-9 combines with J gene TRBJ2-3; D gene uncertain. CDR1 and CDR2 (germline): SEHNR, FQNEAQ (reference sequence). The CDR3 runs to 15 residues. The V and J ends lost 4 bases and 4 bases respectively, with 15 bases between them. The CDR3 loop is CASSSLLTGSDTQYF. CDR3 DNA sequence: TGTGCCAGCAGCTCACTCTTGACTGGGTCAGATACGCAGTATTTT.

This clonotype has a count of ten or more. This chain joins TRBV15 and TRBJ2-1; TRBD1 aligns across 10 bases. J gave up 1 base and V 5 bases, and 8 bases lay outside the gene matches. The CDR3 is 17 amino acids. The germline V gene has CDR1 LNHNV and CDR2 YYDKDF (reference sequence). The CDR3 protein is CATSVGTGDGSYNEQFF. DNA of the CDR3: TGTGCCACCAGCGTAGGGACAGGGGACGGTTCCTACAATGAGCAGTTCTTC.

This clonotype is a singleton in its sample. Being one base from a much bigger clone, this may be a read error. The chain joins TRBV12-3 or TRBV12-4 to TRBJ2-7, with D tentatively TRBD1 or TRBD2 (6 bases each). With 4 bases removed from V and 0 bases from J, the gap between germline ends came to 13 bases. This CDR3 is 15 amino acids long. The CDR3: CASSYLGGASYEQYF. CDR3 in DNA: TGTGCCAGCAGTTACCTCGGGGGCGCCTCCTACGAGCAGTACTTC.

This clonotype has a handful of counts. A clone one base away is much larger, so this may be a read error. This chain links TRBV6-6 with TRBJ2-1; weak D call: TRBD1 (6 bases). CDR3 length: 17 amino acids. Germline V gene sequence: CDR1 MNHNY, CDR2 SVGAGI (reference sequence). The CDR3 region is CASGYSPAGVSYNEQFF. The CDR3 nucleotides read TGTGCCAGCGGTTACTCTCCGGCAGGGGTCTCCTACAATGAGCAGTTCTTC.

Remarks on this clonotype: A much bigger clone sits one base away, suggesting this may be a read error. The rearrangement uses TRBV19 and TRBJ2-2, with TRBD2 as a possible D gene (5 bases). Germline V gene data show CDR1 as LNHDA and CDR2 as SQIVND (reference sequence). This CDR3 region has 13 residues. CDR3 in amino acids: CASSIANTGELSF. CDR3 in DNA: TGTGCCAGTAGTATAGCCAACACCGGGGAGCTGTCTTTT.

This clonotype was detected many times. The V call is TRBV7-2, the J call TRBJ2-5, with 8 bases that match TRBD2. The V gene end was trimmed by 5 bases and the J gene end by 5 bases; junction bases not matched to a gene: 13. The CDR3 has 16 residues. The germline gives CDR1 SGHTA, CDR2 FQGNSA. CDR3 bases: TGTGCCAGCAGCCAGACCTCAGCGGGAGCTTGGGAGACCCAGTACTTC. Translated, it gives CASSQTSAGAWETQYF.

This clonotype was seen a few times. V usage is TRBV14 and J usage is TRBJ2-1; 7 bases fit TRBD1. The CDR3 spans 17 residues. The junction had 11 bases not matched to a gene; V was cut back by 5 bases and J by 1 base. Germline loops: CDR1 SGHDN, CDR2 FVKESK. The CDR3 is CASSATRTGYSYNEQFF. DNA for the CDR3: TGTGCCAGCAGCGCGACCCGGACAGGCTATTCCTACAATGAGCAGTTCTTC.